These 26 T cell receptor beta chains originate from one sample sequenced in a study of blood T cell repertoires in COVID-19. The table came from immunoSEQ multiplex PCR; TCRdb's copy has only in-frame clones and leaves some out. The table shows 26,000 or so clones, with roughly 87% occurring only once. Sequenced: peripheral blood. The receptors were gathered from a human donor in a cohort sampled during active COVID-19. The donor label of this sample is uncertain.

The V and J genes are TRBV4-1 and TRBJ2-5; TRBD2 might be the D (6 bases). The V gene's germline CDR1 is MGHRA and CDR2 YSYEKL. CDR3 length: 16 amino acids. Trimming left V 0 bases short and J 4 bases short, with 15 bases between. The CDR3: CASSQDFPGVGETQYF. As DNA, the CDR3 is TGCGCCAGCAGCCAAGATTTCCCGGGGGTGGGAGAGACCCAGTACTTC.

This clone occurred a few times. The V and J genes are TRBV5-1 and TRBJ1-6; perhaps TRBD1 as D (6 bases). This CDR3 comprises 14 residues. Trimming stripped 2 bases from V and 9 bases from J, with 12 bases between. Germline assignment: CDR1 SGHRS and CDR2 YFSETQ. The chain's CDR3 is CASSFRGIGSPLHF. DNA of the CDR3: TGCGCCAGCAGCTTCAGGGGAATAGGTTCACCCCTCCACTTT.

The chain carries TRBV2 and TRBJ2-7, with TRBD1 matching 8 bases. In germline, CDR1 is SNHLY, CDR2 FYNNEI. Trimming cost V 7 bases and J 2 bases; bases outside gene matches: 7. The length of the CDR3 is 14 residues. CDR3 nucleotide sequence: TGTGCCAGCACCCCGGCAGGGGGCGCCTACGAGCAGTACTTC. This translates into CASTPAGGAYEQYF.

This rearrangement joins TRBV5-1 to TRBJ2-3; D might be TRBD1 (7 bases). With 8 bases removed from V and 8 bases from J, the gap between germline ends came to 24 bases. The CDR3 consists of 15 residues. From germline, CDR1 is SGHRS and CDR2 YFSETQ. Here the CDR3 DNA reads TGCGCCAGTCAGGAAACCGACAGGGTGGGGGGTACGCAGTATTTT. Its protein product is CASQETDRVGGTQYF.

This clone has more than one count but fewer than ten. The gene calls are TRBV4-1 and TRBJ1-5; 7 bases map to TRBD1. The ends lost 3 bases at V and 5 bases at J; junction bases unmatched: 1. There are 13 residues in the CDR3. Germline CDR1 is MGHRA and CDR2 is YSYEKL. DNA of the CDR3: TGCGCCAGCAGCCACGACAGGGATCAGCCCCAGCATTTT. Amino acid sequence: CASSHDRDQPQHF.

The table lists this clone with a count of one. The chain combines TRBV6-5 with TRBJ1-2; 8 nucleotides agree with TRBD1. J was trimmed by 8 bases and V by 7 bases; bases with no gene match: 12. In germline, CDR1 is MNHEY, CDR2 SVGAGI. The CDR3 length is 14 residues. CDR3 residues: CASTRGQRNTGYTF. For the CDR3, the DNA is TGTGCCAGCACCAGGGGGCAGCGCAACACGGGCTACACCTTC.

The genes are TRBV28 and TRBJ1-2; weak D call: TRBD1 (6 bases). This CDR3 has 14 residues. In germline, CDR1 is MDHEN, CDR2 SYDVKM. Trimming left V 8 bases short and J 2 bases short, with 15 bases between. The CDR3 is CASSQGANNYGYTF. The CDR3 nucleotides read TGTGCCAGCTCACAGGGCGCAAACAACTATGGCTACACCTTC.

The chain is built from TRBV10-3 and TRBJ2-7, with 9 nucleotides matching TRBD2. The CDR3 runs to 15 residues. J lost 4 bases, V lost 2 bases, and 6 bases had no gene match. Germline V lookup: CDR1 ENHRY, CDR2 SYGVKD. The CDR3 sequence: CAISEPGLAVYEQYF. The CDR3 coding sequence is TGTGCCATCAGTGAGCCGGGACTAGCCGTTTACGAGCAGTACTTC.

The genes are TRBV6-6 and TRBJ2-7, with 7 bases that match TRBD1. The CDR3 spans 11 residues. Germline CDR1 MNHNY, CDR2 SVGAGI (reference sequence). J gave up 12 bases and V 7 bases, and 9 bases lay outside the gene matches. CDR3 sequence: CASNHRGRSYF. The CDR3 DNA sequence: TGTGCCAGCAATCACAGGGGTCGGTCGTACTTC.

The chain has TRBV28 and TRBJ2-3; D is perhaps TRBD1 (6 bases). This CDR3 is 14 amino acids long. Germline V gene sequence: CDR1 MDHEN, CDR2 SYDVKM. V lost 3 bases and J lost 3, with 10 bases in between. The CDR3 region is CASSFGQGTDTQYF. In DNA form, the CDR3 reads TGTGCCAGCAGTTTCGGGCAGGGGACAGATACGCAGTATTTT.

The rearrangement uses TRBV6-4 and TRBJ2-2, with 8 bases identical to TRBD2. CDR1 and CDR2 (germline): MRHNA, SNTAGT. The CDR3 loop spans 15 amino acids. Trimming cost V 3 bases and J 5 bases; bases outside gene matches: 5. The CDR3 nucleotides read TGTGCCAGCAGTGAGACCGGGACTAGGACCGGGGAGCTGTTTTTT. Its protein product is CASSETGTRTGELFF.

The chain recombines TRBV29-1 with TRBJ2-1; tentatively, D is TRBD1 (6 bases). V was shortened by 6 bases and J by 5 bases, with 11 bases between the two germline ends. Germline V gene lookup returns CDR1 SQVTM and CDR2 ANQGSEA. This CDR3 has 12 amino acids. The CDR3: CSVTRQDNEQFF. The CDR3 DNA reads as TGCAGCGTGACACGACAGGACAATGAGCAGTTCTTC.

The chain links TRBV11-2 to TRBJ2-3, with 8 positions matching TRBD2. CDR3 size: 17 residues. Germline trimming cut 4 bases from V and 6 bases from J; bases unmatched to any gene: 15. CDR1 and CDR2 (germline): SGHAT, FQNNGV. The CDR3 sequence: CASSSRGEAGDRDTQYF. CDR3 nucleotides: TGTGCCAGCAGCTCCCGGGGGGAAGCGGGGGACCGGGATACGCAGTATTTT.

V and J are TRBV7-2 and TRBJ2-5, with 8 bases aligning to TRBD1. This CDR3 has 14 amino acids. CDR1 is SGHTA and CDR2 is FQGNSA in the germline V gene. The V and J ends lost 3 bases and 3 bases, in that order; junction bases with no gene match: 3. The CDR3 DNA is TGTGCCAGCAGCTTTGACAGGGGTGAAGAGACCCAGTACTTC. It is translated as CASSFDRGEETQYF.

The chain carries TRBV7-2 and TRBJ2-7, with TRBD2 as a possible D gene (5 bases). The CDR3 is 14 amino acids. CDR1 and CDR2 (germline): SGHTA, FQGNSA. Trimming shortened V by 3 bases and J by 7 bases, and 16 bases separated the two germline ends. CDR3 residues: CASSFGLSPWEQYF. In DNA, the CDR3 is TGTGCCAGCAGCTTCGGACTCTCCCCTTGGGAGCAGTACTTC.

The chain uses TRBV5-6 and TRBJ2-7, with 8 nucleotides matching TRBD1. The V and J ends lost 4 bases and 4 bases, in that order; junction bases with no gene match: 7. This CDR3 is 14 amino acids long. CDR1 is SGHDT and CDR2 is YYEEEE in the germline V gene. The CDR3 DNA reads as TGTGCCAGCAGCGATAGGACAGGGCGATACGAGCAGTACTTC. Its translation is CASSDRTGRYEQYF.

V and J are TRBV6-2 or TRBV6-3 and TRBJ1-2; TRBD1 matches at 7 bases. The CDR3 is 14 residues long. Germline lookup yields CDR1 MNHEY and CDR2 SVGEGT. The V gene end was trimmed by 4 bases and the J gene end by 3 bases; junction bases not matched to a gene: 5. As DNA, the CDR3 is TGTGCCAGCAGTTCACCCGGGACAGACTATGGCTACACCTTC. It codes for CASSSPGTDYGYTF.

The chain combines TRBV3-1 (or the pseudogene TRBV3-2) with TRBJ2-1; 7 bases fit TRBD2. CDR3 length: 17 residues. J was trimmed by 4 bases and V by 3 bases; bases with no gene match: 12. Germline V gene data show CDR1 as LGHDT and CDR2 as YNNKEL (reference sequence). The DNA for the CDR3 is TGTGCCAGCAGCCAGAGCCCTTTGGGCGGGGGTTACAATGAGCAGTTCTTC. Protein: CASSQSPLGGGYNEQFF.

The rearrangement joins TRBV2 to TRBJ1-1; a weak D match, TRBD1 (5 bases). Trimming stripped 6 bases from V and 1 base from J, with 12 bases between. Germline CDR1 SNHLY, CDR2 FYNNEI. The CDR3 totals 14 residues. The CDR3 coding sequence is TGTGCCAGCAGACAGGCGCCAGGGAACACTGAAGCTTTCTTT. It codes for CASRQAPGNTEAFF.

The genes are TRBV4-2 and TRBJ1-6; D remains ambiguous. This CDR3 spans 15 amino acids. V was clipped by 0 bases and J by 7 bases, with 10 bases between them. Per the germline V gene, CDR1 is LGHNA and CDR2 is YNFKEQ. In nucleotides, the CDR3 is TGTGCCAGCAGCCAAGATGGGCAGGCGAATTCACCCCTCCACTTT. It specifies CASSQDGQANSPLHF.

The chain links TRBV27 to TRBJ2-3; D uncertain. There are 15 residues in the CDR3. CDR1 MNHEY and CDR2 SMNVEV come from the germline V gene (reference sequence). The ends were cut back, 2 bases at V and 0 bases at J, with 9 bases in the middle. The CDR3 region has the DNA TGTGCCAGCAGTTTAGCTGTTACTAGCACAGATACGCAGTATTTT. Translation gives CASSLAVTSTDTQYF.

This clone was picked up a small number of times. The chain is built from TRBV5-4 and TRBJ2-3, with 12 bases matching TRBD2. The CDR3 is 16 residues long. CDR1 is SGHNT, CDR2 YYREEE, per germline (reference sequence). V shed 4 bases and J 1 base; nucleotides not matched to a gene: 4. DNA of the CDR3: TGTGCCAGCAGCCTTCGACTAGCGGGGGGCACAGATACGCAGTATTTT. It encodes CASSLRLAGGTDTQYF.

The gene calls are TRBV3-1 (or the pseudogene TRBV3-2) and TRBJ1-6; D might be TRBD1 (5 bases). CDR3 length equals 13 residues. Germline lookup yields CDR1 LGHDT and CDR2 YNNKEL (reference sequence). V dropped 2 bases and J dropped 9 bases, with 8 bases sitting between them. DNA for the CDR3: TGTGCCAGCAGCCAACGCAGGGCTTCACCCCTCCACTTT. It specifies CASSQRRASPLHF.

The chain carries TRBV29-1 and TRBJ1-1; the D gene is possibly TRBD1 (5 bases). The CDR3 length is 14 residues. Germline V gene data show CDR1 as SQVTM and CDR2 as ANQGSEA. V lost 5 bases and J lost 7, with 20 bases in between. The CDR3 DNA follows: TGCAGCGTTAAGGAGGAGAGCGCCGGGGGTGAAGCTTTCTTT. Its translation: CSVKEESAGGEAFF.

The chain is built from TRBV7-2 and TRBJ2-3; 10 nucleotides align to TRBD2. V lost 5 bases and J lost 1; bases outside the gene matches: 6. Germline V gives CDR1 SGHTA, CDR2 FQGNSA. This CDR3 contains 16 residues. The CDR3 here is CASSAGTSAGTDTQYF. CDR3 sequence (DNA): TGTGCCAGCAGCGCCGGGACTAGCGCAGGCACAGATACGCAGTATTTT.

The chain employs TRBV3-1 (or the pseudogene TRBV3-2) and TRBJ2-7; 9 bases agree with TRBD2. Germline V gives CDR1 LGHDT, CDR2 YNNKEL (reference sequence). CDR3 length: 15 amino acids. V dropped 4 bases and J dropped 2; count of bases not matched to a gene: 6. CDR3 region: CASSPGGGGAYEQYF. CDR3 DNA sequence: TGTGCCAGCAGCCCCGGGGGCGGGGGGGCCTACGAGCAGTACTTC.